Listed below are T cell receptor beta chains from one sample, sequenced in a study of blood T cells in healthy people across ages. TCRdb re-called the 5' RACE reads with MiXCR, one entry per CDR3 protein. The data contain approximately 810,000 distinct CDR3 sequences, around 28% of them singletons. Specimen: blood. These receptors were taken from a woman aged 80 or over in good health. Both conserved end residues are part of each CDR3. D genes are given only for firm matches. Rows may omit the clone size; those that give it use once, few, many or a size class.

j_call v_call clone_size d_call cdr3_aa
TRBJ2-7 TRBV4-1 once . CASSPTDGSRNYERYF
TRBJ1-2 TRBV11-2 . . CASTSMRTGIYGYTF
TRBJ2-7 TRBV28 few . CASRLSNSYEQYF
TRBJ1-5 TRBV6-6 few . CASRLGQFRGNQPQHF
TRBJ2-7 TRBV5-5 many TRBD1 CASSYRRDSTYEQYF
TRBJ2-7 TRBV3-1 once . CASSVSRDLFYEQYF
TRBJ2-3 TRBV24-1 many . CATSDSHGSVSSTDTQYF
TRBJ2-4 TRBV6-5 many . CASSPVRAVAKNIQYF
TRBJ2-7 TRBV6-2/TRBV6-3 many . CASSYGPSYEQYF
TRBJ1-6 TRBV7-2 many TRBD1 CASSFSSPGTGNSPLHF
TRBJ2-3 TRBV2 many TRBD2 CASSAPAGFGLQTDTQYF
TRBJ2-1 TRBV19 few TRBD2 CASSSTGGGRNEQFF
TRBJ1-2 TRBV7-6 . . CASSAAPSLGAEGYTF
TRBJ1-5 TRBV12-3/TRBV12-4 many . CASSSSLNQPQHF
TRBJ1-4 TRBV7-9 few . CASSLARGKLFF
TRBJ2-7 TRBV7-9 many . CASSPPLPRYEQYF
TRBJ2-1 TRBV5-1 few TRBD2 CASSLLGTSGGVYNEQFF
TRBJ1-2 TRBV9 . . CASSPWGEGHRRNGYTF
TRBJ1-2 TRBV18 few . CASSSRGDSYTF
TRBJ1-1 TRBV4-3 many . CASSQETATEAFF
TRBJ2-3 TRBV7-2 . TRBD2 CASSLGRGGRPQYF
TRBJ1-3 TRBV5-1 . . CASSLGEAGNTIYF
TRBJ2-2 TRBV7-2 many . CASSPRRTTDTGELFF
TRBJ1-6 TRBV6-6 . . CASSPIGQRGSSPLHF
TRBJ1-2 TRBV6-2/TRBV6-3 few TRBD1 CASSGQGKANYGYTF
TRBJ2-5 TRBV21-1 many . CASSMRTVGRTGGNQETQYF
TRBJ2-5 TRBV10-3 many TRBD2 CAIRSSGGQETQYF
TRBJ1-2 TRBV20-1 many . CSASGGYYGYTF
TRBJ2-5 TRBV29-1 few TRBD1 CSVCGTGLRETQYF
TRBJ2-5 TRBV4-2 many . CASSQVGLAVTQYF
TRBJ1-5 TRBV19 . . CASSTDRRQPQHF
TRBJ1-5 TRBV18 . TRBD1 CASSPTLGTGGQGDQPQHF
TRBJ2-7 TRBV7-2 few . CASSLRTVGWQYF
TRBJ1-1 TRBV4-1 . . CACSLNTEAFF
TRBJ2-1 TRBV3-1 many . CASSQELRGQGQFF
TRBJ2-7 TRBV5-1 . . CASSLEWLATYEQYF
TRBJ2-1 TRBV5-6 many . CASSRLTGEPYNEQFF
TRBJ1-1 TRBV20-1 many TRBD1 CSASTTTGITEAFF
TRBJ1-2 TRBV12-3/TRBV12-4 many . CASSFNSRPNYGYTF
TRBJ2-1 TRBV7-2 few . CASSPQGGVYEQFF
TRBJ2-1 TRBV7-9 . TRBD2 CASSLLAPGGGANEQFF
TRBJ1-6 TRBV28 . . CASTLLVLGNSPLHF
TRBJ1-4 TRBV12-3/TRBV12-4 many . CASSSGFANEKLFF
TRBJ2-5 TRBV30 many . CAWNPTRGAKETQYF
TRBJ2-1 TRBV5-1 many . CASSLALHRQLNEQFF
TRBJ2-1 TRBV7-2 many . CASSLLTGILSYNEQFF
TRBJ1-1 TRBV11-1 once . CASELRRGLMNTEAFF
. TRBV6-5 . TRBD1 CASSYPGQGSEQYF
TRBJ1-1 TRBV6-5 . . CASSRQTENTEAFF
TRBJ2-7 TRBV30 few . CAWSWNIYEQYF
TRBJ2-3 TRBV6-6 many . CASSLAYTQYF
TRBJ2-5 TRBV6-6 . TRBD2 CASSSPTGTSGVGQYF
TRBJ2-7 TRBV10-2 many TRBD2 CASRTSGGAAFYEQYF
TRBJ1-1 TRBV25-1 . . CASSGQGVHTEAFF
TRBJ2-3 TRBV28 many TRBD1 CASSIIGTGTDTQYF
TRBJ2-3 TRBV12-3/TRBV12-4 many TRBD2 CASSSSGLAGGGDTQYF
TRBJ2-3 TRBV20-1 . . CSAQPGAGGDTQYF
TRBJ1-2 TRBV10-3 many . CAISESGTGYTF
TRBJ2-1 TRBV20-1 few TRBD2 CSARNLAGGPNEQFF
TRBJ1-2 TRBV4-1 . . CASSQDIPDYYGYTF